The clone carrying this TCR beta chain was counted a single time. This entry belongs to a study of control samples from healthy donors and cancer patients. Profiled with immunoSEQ multiplex PCR; TCRdb holds only in-frame clones, not every one. The sample has 90,000 to 110,000 clones; about 89% are singletons. The specimen sequenced was blood. The TCR was taken from a woman aged 50 to 60 in good health.

CDR3 bases: TGTGCCAGCAGCTTAACTCACGGGAGTAACGGTGAGCAGTTCTTC. Amino acid sequence: CASSLTHGSNGEQFF. The chain is built from TRBV7-3 and TRBJ2-1, with D perhaps matching TRBD2 (6 bases). V shed 0 bases and J shed 9 bases, with 15 bases lying between them. CDR3 length: 15 residues. Germline CDR1 and CDR2: SGHTA and FQGTGA.